These T cell receptor beta chains were read from a single sample in a study of vaccination and CD4 T cells after COVID-19. TCRdb re-analysed the PCR reads in MiXCR, keeping a single row per CDR3 protein. The sample comprises some 15,000 distinct CDR3 sequences, around 56% of which are singletons, and 9.5% to 15% rests with the top ten. Antigen specificity for these receptors is unknown. The sample taken for sequencing was CD4+ T cells from blood, cultured in vitro. The source is a human donor who had recovered from COVID-19. Both conserved end residues are part of each CDR3. Fields, in order: D gene, J gene, clone size, V gene, CDR3 protein, CDR3 DNA. The D gene is left open where the match is weak. Expanded clones get a size class; other rows say once, few or many, or leave the size out.

TRBD2,TRBJ2-3,-,TRBV7-2,CASSLAGSRADTQYF,TGTGCCAGCAGCCTAGCGGGGAGTCGCGCAGATACGCAGTATTTT
-,TRBJ1-1,-,TRBV30,CAWSVLGENTEAFF,TGTGCCTGGAGTGTACTGGGGGAAAACACTGAAGCTTTCTTT
TRBD2,TRBJ2-5,-,TRBV6-1,CASSPFGLAGSQETQYF,TGTGCCAGCAGTCCCTTCGGACTAGCGGGAAGCCAAGAGACCCAGTACTTC
TRBD2,TRBJ2-7,few,TRBV20-1,CSADGLAGDYEQYF,TGCAGTGCCGATGGACTAGCGGGAGACTACGAGCAGTACTTC
-,TRBJ2-1,-,TRBV7-2,CASSLNPVPSEQFF,TGTGCCAGCAGCCTAAACCCAGTTCCAAGTGAGCAGTTCTTC
TRBD1,TRBJ2-7,-,TRBV5-1,CASSLEVGQVSYEQYF,TGCGCCAGCAGCTTGGAAGTGGGACAGGTTTCCTACGAGCAGTACTTC
TRBD1,TRBJ1-1,-,TRBV20-1,CSASQGQMNTEAFF,TGCAGTGCTAGCCAGGGACAGATGAACACTGAAGCTTTCTTT
-,TRBJ2-5,-,TRBV6-1,CASSGAAQETQYF,TGTGCCAGCAGTGGGGCAGCGCAAGAGACCCAGTACTTC
-,TRBJ2-2,-,TRBV6-1,CASNPNPPGELFF,TGTGCCAGCAATCCAAACCCTCCCGGGGAGCTGTTTTTT
-,TRBJ2-7,-,TRBV1,CTSSPPPSYEQYF,TGCACCAGCAGCCCCCCCCCCTCCTACGAGCAGTACTTC
-,TRBJ1-2,-,TRBV6-5,CASSYQPGNYGYTF,TGTGCCAGCAGTTACCAGCCGGGGAACTATGGCTACACCTTC
TRBD1,TRBJ1-6,-,TRBV7-6,CASSSRPGGNSPLHF,TGTGCCAGCAGCTCCCGGCCAGGGGGTAATTCACCCCTCCACTTT
TRBD1,TRBJ2-1,-,TRBV20-1,CSATRDSNAYNEQFF,TGCAGTGCAACCAGGGACAGTAACGCCTACAATGAGCAGTTCTTC
-,TRBJ2-3,-,TRBV19,CASRGFVTDTQYF,TGTGCCAGTAGAGGGTTTGTCACAGATACGCAGTATTTT
-,TRBJ2-5,-,TRBV6-5,CASSYSGGQETQYF,TGTGCCAGCAGTTACTCGGGTGGCCAAGAGACCCAGTACTTC